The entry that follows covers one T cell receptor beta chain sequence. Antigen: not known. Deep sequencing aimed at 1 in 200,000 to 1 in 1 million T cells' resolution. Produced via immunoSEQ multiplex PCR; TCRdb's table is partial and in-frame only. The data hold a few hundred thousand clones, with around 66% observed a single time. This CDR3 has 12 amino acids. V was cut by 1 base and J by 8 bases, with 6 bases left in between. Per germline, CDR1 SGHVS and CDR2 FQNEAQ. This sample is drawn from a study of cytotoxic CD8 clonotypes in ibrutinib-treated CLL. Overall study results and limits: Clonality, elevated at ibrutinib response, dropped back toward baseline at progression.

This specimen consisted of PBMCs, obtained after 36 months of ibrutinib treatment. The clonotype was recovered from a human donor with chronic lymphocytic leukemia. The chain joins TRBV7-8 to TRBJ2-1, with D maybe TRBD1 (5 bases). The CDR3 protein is CASSLGGHEQFF. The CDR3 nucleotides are TGTGCCAGCAGCTTAGGGGGCCATGAGCAGTTCTTC.